This T cell receptor (beta chain) is from a study of blood T cell repertoires in COVID-19. Across the study: Sample material is recorded as cDNA or gDNA derived from T cells, B-cell-depleted T cells, or PBMCs.

Some clones are missing from TCRdb's copy, which holds only in-frame ones; the method was immunoSEQ multiplex PCR. The table shows 90,000 to 150,000 clones, with roughly 87% occurring only once. V dropped 8 bases and J dropped 4 bases, with 17 bases sitting between them. Germline lookup yields CDR1 MNHEY and CDR2 SMNVEV (reference sequence). This CDR3 contains 14 residues. Sequencing was performed on peripheral blood. The gene calls are TRBV27 and TRBJ1-2, with D maybe TRBD1 (6 bases). The receptor was isolated from a man of 80 years or more with acute or convalescent COVID-19. Written as DNA, the CDR3 is TGTGCCAGCTCTTCTCAGGGGATGGCCTATGGCTACACCTTC. This codes for CASSSQGMAYGYTF.